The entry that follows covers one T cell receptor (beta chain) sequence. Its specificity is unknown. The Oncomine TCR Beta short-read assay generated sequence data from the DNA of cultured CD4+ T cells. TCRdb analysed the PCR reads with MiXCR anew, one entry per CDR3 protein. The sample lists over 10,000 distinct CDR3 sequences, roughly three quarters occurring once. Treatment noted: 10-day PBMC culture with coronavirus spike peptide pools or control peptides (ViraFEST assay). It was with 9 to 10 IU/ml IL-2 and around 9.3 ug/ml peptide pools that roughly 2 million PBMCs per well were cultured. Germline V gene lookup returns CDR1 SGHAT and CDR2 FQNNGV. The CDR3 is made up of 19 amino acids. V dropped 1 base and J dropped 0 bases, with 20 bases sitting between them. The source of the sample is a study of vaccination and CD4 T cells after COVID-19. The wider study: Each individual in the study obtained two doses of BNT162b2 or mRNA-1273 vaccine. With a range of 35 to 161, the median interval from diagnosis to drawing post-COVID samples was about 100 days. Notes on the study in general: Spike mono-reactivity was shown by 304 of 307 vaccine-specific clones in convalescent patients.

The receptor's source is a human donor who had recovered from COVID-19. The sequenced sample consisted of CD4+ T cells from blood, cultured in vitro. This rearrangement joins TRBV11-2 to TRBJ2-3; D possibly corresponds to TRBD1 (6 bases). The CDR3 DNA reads TGTGCCAGCAGCTTAGTGGGACATTTATCGGCGGCGAGCACAGATACGCAGTATTTT. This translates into CASSLVGHLSAASTDTQYF.